Sequencing of this T cell receptor beta chain was carried out in a study of CD8 T cells in Susac syndrome. Study-wide background: Intravenous immunoglobulin alone or corticosteroids were being given to patients with Susac syndrome at blood draw, unless they were therapy-naive.

Random-hexamer reverse transcription was applied to about 0.45 to 1 ug RNA. Multiplex immunoSEQ PCR targeted 54 Vbeta and 13 Jbeta TCR beta segments. TCRdb re-called the immunoSEQ multiplex PCR reads with MiXCR, one entry per CDR3 protein. The sample includes tens of thousands of distinct CDR3 sequences, 93% of them seen just once. Losses at the gene ends were 4 bases for V and 2 bases for J; bases not matched to a gene: 5. CDR3 length equals 15 residues. Germline lookup yields CDR1 MGHRA and CDR2 YSYEKL. Material for sequencing was CD4+ T cells from PBMCs. The gene calls are TRBV4-1 and TRBJ1-2, with 9 bases identical to TRBD1. The TCR comes from a human donor with Susac syndrome. The CDR3 loop reads CASSRGTGLNYGYTF. The CDR3 region has the DNA TGCGCCAGCAGCCGGGGGACAGGGCTAAACTATGGCTACACCTTC.